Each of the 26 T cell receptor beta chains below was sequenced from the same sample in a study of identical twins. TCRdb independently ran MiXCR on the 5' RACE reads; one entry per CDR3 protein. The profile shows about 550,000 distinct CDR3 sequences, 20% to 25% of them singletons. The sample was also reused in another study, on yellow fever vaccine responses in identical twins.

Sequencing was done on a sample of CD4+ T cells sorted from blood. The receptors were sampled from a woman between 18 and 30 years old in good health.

The CDR3 spells CASSQAKLDTGELFF. DNA of the CDR3: TGTGCCAGCAGCCAAGCGAAACTAGACACCGGGGAGCTGTTTTTT. The gene calls are TRBV3-1 and TRBJ2-2; a weak D match, TRBD2 (5 bases). There are 15 residues in the CDR3. Per the germline V gene, CDR1 is LGHDT and CDR2 is YNNKEL (reference sequence). V lost 1 base and J 3 bases, leaving 9 bases between the germline ends.

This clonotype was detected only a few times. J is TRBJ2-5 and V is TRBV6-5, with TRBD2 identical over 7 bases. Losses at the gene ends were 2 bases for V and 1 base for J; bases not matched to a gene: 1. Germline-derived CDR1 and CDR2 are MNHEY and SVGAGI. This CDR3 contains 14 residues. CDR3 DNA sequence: TGTGCCAGCAGTTACGGGAGGGGCCAAGAGACCCAGTACTTC. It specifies CASSYGRGQETQYF.

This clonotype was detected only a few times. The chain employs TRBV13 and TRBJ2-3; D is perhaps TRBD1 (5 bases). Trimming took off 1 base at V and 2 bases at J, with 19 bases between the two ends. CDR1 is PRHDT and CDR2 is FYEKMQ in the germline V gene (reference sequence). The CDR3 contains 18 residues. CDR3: CASSLALYRNHPTDTQYF. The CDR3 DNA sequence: TGTGCCAGCAGCTTAGCCCTCTACAGGAATCACCCCACAGATACGCAGTATTTT.

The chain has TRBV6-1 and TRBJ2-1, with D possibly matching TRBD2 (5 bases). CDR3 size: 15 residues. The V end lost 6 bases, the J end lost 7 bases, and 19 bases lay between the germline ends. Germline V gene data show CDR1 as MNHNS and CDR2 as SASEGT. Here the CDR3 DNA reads TGTGCCAGCAGCCCTATTGGCCTAGCTAAGAATGAGCAGTTCTTC. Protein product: CASSPIGLAKNEQFF.

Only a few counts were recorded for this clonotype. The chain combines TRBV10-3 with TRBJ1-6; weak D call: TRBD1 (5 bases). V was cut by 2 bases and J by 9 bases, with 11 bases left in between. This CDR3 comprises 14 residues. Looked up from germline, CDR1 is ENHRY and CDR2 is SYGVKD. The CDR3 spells CAISERDSGSPLHF. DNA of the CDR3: TGTGCCATCAGTGAGAGAGACAGTGGTTCACCCCTCCACTTT.

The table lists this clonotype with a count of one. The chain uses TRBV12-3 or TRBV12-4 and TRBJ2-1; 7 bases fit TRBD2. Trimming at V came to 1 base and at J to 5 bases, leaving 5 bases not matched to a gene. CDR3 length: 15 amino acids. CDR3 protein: CASSLGRESHNEQFF. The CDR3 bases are TGTGCCAGCAGTTTAGGGCGGGAGTCCCACAATGAGCAGTTCTTC.

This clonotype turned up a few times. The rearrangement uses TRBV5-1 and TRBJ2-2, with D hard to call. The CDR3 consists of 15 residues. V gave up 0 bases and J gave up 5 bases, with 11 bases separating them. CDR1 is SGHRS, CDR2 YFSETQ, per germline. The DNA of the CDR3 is TGCGCCAGCAGCTTGGCCGGGCTAGAGACCGGGGAGCTGTTTTTT. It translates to CASSLAGLETGELFF.

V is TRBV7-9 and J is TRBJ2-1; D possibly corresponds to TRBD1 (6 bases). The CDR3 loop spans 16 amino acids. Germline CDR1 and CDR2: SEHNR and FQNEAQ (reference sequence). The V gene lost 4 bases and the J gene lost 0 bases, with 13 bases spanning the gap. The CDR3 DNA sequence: TGTGCCAGCAGCTCCTTCGGACAGAGCTCCTACAATGAGCAGTTCTTC. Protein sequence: CASSSFGQSSYNEQFF.

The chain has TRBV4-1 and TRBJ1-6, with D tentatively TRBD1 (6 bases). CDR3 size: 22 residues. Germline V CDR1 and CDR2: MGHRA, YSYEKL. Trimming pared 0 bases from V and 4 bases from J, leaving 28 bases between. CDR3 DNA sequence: TGCGCCAGCAGCCAAGATCAAGGTGGCGGTTGGGCAGGGGAGACATATAATTCACCCCTCCACTTT. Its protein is CASSQDQGGGWAGETYNSPLHF.

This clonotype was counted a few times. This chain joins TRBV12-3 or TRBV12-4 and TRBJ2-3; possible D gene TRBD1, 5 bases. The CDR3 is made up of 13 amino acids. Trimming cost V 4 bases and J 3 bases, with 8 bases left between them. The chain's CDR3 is CASSSRATDTQYF. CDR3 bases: TGTGCCAGCAGTTCCAGGGCTACAGATACGCAGTATTTT.

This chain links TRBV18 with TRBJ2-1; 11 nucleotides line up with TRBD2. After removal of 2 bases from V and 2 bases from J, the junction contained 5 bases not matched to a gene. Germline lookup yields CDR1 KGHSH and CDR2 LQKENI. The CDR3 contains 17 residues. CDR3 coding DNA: TGTGCCAGCTCACCATCACTAGCGGGAGATCCCTACAATGAGCAGTTCTTC. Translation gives CASSPSLAGDPYNEQFF.

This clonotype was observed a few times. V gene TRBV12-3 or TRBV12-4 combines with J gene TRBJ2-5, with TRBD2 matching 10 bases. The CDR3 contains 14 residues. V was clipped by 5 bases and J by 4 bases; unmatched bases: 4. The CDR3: CASSILAGAETQYF. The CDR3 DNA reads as TGTGCCAGCAGTATCCTAGCGGGGGCAGAGACCCAGTACTTC.

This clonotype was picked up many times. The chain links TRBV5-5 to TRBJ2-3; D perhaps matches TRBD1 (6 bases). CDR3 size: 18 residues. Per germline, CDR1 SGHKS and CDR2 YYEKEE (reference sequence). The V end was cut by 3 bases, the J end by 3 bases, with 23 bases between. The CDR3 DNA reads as TGTGCCAGCAGCTGGGCCGCCGTGGGGGCGAAAGATACAGATACGCAGTATTTT. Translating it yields CASSWAAVGAKDTDTQYF.

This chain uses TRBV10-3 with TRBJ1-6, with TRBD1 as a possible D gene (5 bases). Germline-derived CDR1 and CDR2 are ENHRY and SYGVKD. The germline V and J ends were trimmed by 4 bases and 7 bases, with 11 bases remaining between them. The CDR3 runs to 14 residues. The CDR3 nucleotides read TGTGCCATCAGTGCCGGCAGGGAAAATTCACCCCTCCACTTT. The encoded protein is CAISAGRENSPLHF.

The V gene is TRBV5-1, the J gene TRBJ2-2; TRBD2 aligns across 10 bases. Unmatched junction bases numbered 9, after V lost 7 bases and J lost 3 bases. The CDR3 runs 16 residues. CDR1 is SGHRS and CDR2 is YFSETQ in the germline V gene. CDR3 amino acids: CASAALAGAYTGELFF. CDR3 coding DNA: TGCGCCAGCGCAGCGCTAGCGGGAGCGTACACCGGGGAGCTGTTTTTT.

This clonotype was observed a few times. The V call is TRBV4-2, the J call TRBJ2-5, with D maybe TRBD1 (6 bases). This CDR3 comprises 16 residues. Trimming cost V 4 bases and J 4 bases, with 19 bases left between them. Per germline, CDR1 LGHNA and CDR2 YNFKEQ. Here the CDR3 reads CASSPRGRTAVETQYF. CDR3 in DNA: TGTGCCAGCAGCCCGAGGGGCCGGACAGCCGTAGAGACCCAGTACTTC.

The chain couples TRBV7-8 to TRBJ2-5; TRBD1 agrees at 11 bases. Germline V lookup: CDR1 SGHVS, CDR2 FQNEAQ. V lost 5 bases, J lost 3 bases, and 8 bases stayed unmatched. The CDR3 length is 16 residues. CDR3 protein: CASSPAGTGGKETQYF. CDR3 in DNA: TGTGCCAGCAGCCCAGCCGGGACAGGGGGAAAAGAGACCCAGTACTTC. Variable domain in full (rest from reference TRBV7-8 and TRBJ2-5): GAGVSQSPRYKVAKRGQDVALRCDPISGHVSLFWYQQALGQGPEFLTYFQNEAQLDKSGLPSDRFFAERPEGSVSTLKIQRTQQEDSAVYLCASSPAGTGGKETQYFGPGTRLLVL.

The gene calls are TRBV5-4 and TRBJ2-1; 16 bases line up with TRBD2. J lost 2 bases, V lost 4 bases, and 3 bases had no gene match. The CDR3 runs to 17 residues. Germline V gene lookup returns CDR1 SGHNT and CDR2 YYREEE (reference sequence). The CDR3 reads CASSKGTSGRAYNEQFF. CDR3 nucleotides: TGTGCCAGCAGCAAGGGGACTAGCGGGAGGGCCTACAATGAGCAGTTCTTC.

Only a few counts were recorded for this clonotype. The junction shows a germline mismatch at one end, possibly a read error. The CDR3 sequence is CASSSDRGFKGF. In DNA, the CDR3 is TGTGCCAGCAGTTCAGACAGGGGGTTTAAGGGTTTT. This chain links TRBV12-3 or TRBV12-4 with TRBJ2-3; TRBD1 agrees at 9 bases. The CDR3 is 12 residues long.

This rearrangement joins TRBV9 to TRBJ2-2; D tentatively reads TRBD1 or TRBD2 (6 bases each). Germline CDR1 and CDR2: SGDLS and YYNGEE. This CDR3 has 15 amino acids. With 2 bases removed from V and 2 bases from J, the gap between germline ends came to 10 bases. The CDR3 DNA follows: TGTGCCAGCAGCGTTGGGGGGCGCAACACCGGGGAGCTGTTTTTT. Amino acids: CASSVGGRNTGELFF.

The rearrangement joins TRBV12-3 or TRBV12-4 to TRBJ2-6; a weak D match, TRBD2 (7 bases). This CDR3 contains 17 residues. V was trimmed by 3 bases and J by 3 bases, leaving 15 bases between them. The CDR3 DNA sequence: TGTGCCAGCAGTTTTGGGGGGGCAGTATTTGGGGCCAACGTCCTGACTTTC. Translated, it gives CASSFGGAVFGANVLTF.

CDR3 nucleotide sequence: TGCAGTGCTAGGCCCCCCCTACGGACAGATACGCAGTATTTT. Translating gives CSARPPLRTDTQYF. The chain is built from TRBV20-1 and TRBJ2-3; D unclear. The V gene lost 3 bases and the J gene lost 3 bases, with 13 bases spanning the gap. This CDR3 has 14 residues. Per the germline V gene, CDR1 is DFQATT and CDR2 is SNEGSKA (reference sequence).

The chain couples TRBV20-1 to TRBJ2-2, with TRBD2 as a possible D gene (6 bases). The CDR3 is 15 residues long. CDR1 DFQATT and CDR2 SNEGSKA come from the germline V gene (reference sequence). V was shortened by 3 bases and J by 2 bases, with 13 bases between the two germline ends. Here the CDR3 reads CSASGRDSNTGELFF. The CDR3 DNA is TGCAGTGCTAGTGGCCGGGACTCCAACACCGGGGAGCTGTTTTTT.

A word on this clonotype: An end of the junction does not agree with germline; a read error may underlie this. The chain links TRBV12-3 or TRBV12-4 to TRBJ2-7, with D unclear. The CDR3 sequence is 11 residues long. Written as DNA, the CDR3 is TGTGCCAGCAGAAACTCCTACGAGCAGTGCTTC. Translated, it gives CASRNSYEQCF.

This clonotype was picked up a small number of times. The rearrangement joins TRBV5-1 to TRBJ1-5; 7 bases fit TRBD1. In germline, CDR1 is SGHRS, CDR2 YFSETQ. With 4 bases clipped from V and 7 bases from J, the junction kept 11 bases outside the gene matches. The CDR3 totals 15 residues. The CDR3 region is CASSQEGTAGQPQHF. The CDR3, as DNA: TGCGCCAGCAGCCAAGAGGGGACAGCCGGCCAGCCCCAGCATTTT.

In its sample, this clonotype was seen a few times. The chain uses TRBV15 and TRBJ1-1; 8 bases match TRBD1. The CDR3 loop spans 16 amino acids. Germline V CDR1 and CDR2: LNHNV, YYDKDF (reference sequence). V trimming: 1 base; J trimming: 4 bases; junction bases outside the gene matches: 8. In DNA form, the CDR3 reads TGTGCCACCAGCAGAGGACAGGGGTCGGGGGCCACTGAAGCTTTCTTT. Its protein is CATSRGQGSGATEAFF.